The 8 T cell receptor beta chains below all came from one sample that was sequenced in a study. TCRdb re-analysed the 5' RACE reads in MiXCR, keeping a single row per CDR3 protein. The data contain tens of thousands of distinct CDR3 sequences, 30% of them singletons. Sequenced sample: tumor-infiltrating memory CD4+ T cells sorted from the breast tumor. Stated subset: memory CD4+ T cells, CD4+CD45RO+CD25-. These receptors all come from a female donor with breast cancer.

This clonotype was seen a handful of times. The gene calls are TRBV5-1 and TRBJ2-7; D not resolved. CDR1 is SGHRS, CDR2 YFSETQ, per germline. The CDR3 runs 13 residues. Trimming left V 6 bases short and J 4 bases short, with 14 bases between. The DNA for the CDR3 is TGCGCCAGCAACTGGGGAAACGATTACGAGCAGTACTTC. This translates into CASNWGNDYEQYF.

This clonotype turned up a few times. This rearrangement joins TRBV6-5 to TRBJ2-3; D is tentatively TRBD1 or TRBD2 (5 bases each). Germline-derived CDR1 and CDR2 are MNHEY and SVGAGI. The CDR3 sequence is 15 residues long. V lost 8 bases, J lost 2 bases, and 17 bases lay in between. This chain's CDR3 is CASRREGHYTDTQYF. The CDR3 region has the DNA TGTGCCAGCCGGAGAGAGGGGCATTACACAGATACGCAGTATTTT.

The chain links TRBV2 to TRBJ2-2; D gene ambiguous. The germline V and J ends were trimmed by 3 bases and 6 bases, with 8 bases remaining between them. Germline values: CDR1 SNHLY, CDR2 FYNNEI. The CDR3 is 13 residues long. CDR3 residues: CASSEIEPGELFF. The DNA of the CDR3 is TGTGCCAGCAGTGAGATTGAGCCCGGGGAGCTGTTTTTT.

The rearrangement links TRBV28 to TRBJ2-1; TRBD2 aligns across 7 bases. J lost 2 bases, V lost 4 bases, and 5 bases had no gene match. The CDR3 is 15 residues long. CDR1 MDHEN and CDR2 SYDVKM come from the germline V gene. CDR3 protein: CASSSHSGPYNEQFF. DNA for the CDR3: TGTGCCAGCAGTTCCCATAGCGGGCCCTACAATGAGCAGTTCTTC.

The CDR3 region is CSGFEDGNYGYTF. Written as DNA, the CDR3 is TGCAGTGGTTTCGAGGACGGAAACTATGGCTACACCTTC. This chain joins TRBV20-1 and TRBJ1-2, with unresolved D. V shed 7 bases and J shed 2 bases, with 14 bases lying between them. Looked up from germline, CDR1 is DFQATT and CDR2 is SNEGSKA (reference sequence). This CDR3 region has 13 residues.

This clonotype has just a few counts. The rearrangement joins TRBV20-1 to TRBJ2-2; tentative D call: TRBD2 (5 bases). CDR1 is DFQATT, CDR2 SNEGSKA, per germline (reference sequence). V lost 0 bases and J lost 2, with 13 bases in between. The CDR3 runs 16 residues. In DNA, the CDR3 is TGCAGTGCTAGAGATCCGAGGGTTTTTAACACCGGGGAGCTGTTTTTT. Translating it yields CSARDPRVFNTGELFF.

The chain links TRBV7-9 to TRBJ2-1, with TRBD1 as a possible D gene (5 bases). The V gene lost 5 bases and the J gene lost 1 base, with 9 bases spanning the gap. The CDR3 runs to 14 residues. From germline, CDR1 is SEHNR and CDR2 FQNEAQ (reference sequence). The CDR3, as DNA: TGTGCCAGCAGCCACCCAGGGTCCTACAATGAGCAGTTCTTC. Amino acid sequence: CASSHPGSYNEQFF.

Of note for this clonotype: One end of the junction fails to match germline, which may point to a read error. The chain is built from TRBV7-9 and TRBJ2-4; 9 nucleotides agree with TRBD1. Germline CDR1 is SEHNR and CDR2 is FQNEAQ (reference sequence). CDR3 size: 15 residues. The CDR3 DNA follows: TGTGCCAGCAGCGAGGGACAGGGAGCCAAAAACATTCGGTACTTC. This translates into CASSEGQGAKNIRYF.